A selection of T cell receptor beta chains follows, all from one sample in a study of beta chain features in type 1 diabetes. Some clones are missing from TCRdb's copy, which holds only in-frame ones; the method was immunoSEQ multiplex PCR. The table lists more than 100,000 clones, 15% to 20% of them singletons. Sequencing input: central memory CD4+ T cells from blood. These receptor sequences come from a man aged 30 to 39 with type 1 diabetes. Each CDR3 is given with its conserved first and last residue. Fields, in order: V gene, clone size, D gene, J gene, CDR3 DNA, CDR3 protein. A D gene is named only where the DNA matches it firmly. Clone sizes are given selectively: once, few, many, or a class where the clone is expanded.

v_call: TRBV9; clone_size: -; d_call: -; j_call: TRBJ1-3; cdr3_nt: TGTGCCAGCAGCGTACAAGGTGGCTCTGGAAACACCATATATTTT; cdr3_aa: CASSVQGGSGNTIYF
v_call: TRBV4-1; clone_size: many; d_call: -; j_call: TRBJ2-5; cdr3_nt: TGCGCCAGCAGCCAAGGGGGGCGCGGAGTCGTTAAAGAGACCCAGTACTTC; cdr3_aa: CASSQGGRGVVKETQYF
v_call: TRBV6-1; clone_size: few; d_call: -; j_call: TRBJ2-5; cdr3_nt: TGTGCCAGCAGTCCCCTCCCCTTAGGGCCGGAGACCCAGTACTTC; cdr3_aa: CASSPLPLGPETQYF
v_call: TRBV7-6; clone_size: -; d_call: -; j_call: TRBJ1-2; cdr3_nt: TGTGCCAGCAGCACGGGTGCCTCTGGCTACACCTTC; cdr3_aa: CASSTGASGYTF
v_call: TRBV9; clone_size: -; d_call: -; j_call: TRBJ1-2; cdr3_nt: TGTGCCAGCAGCGCGGACGGAAGATATGGCTACACCTTC; cdr3_aa: CASSADGRYGYTF
v_call: TRBV5-8; clone_size: many; d_call: TRBD2; j_call: TRBJ2-1; cdr3_nt: TGTGCCAGCAGCTTGCAGCGGGGCCACTCCTACAATGAGCAGTTCTTC; cdr3_aa: CASSLQRGHSYNEQFF
v_call: TRBV30; clone_size: -; d_call: -; j_call: TRBJ2-3; cdr3_nt: TGTGCCTGGAGTGTGAAGGGCCCTAGCACAGATACGCAGTATTTT; cdr3_aa: CAWSVKGPSTDTQYF
v_call: TRBV19; clone_size: -; d_call: -; j_call: TRBJ1-2; cdr3_nt: TGTGCCAGTAGTTTGAAAAACTATGGCTACACCTTC; cdr3_aa: CASSLKNYGYTF
v_call: TRBV7-9; clone_size: -; d_call: -; j_call: TRBJ2-1; cdr3_nt: TGTGCCAGCAGCTTAGAACGTGAGCAGTTCTTC; cdr3_aa: CASSLEREQFF
v_call: TRBV19; clone_size: -; d_call: -; j_call: TRBJ1-1; cdr3_nt: TGTGCCAGTAGTATGGAGGGGGGTATGAACACTGAAGCTTTCTTT; cdr3_aa: CASSMEGGMNTEAFF
v_call: TRBV18; clone_size: once; d_call: -; j_call: TRBJ2-2; cdr3_nt: TGTGCCAGCTCACCCCCGGACCGGCCCGGGGAGCTGTTTTTT; cdr3_aa: CASSPPDRPGELFF
v_call: TRBV4-3; clone_size: many; d_call: -; j_call: TRBJ1-2; cdr3_nt: TGCGCCAGCAGCCAATTTGACACCTTC; cdr3_aa: CASSQFDTF
v_call: TRBV27; clone_size: few; d_call: -; j_call: TRBJ2-7; cdr3_nt: TGTGCCAGCAGTTTTGGGGCAGGGGCATCCTACGAGCAGTACTTC; cdr3_aa: CASSFGAGASYEQYF
v_call: TRBV19; clone_size: -; d_call: -; j_call: TRBJ2-3; cdr3_nt: TGTGCCAGTGCCAGGGATAGCACAGATACGCAGTATTTT; cdr3_aa: CASARDSTDTQYF
v_call: TRBV5-1; clone_size: -; d_call: -; j_call: TRBJ1-5; cdr3_nt: TGCGCCAGCAGCTTGGGATCAGGGGTAGGAGACCAGCCCCAGCATTTT; cdr3_aa: CASSLGSGVGDQPQHF
v_call: TRBV29-1; clone_size: -; d_call: -; j_call: TRBJ2-2; cdr3_nt: TGCAGCGTTGAAGTTATTCGGGGAGTGCTGTTTTTT; cdr3_aa: CSVEVIRGVLFF
v_call: TRBV9; clone_size: few; d_call: TRBD1; j_call: TRBJ1-2; cdr3_nt: TGTGCCAGCAGCGTAGGGACAGGGAACTATGGCTACACCTTC; cdr3_aa: CASSVGTGNYGYTF
v_call: TRBV7-2; clone_size: -; d_call: TRBD1; j_call: TRBJ2-1; cdr3_nt: TGTGCCAGCAGCTTGGTACCGGGACAGCGGCGCTCCTACAATGAGCAGTTCTTC; cdr3_aa: CASSLVPGQRRSYNEQFF
v_call: TRBV4-3; clone_size: many; d_call: -; j_call: TRBJ2-7; cdr3_nt: TGCGCCAGCAGCCCGACAGGGAGGCCCTACGAGCAGTACTTC; cdr3_aa: CASSPTGRPYEQYF
v_call: TRBV6-5; clone_size: -; d_call: -; j_call: TRBJ2-3; cdr3_nt: TGTGCCAGCCTGGGACCAGGGTCAGATACGCAGTATTTT; cdr3_aa: CASLGPGSDTQYF
v_call: TRBV6-1; clone_size: once; d_call: TRBD1; j_call: TRBJ1-6; cdr3_nt: TGTGCCAGCAGTGAATACGGGACAGGCGATTCACCCCTCCACTTT; cdr3_aa: CASSEYGTGDSPLHF
v_call: TRBV4-2; clone_size: -; d_call: TRBD1; j_call: TRBJ1-2; cdr3_nt: TGTGCCAGCACTGGCCGGGACAGGGGGCCGACTAACTATGGCTACACCTTC; cdr3_aa: CASTGRDRGPTNYGYTF
v_call: TRBV9; clone_size: -; d_call: TRBD1; j_call: TRBJ1-2; cdr3_nt: TGTGCCAGCAGCGTCCAGGGACAGGGGGCGATTGGCTACACCTTC; cdr3_aa: CASSVQGQGAIGYTF
v_call: TRBV9; clone_size: -; d_call: -; j_call: TRBJ2-2; cdr3_nt: TGTGCCAGCAGCGTAGCTAGCTGGAACACCGGGGAGCTGTTTTTT; cdr3_aa: CASSVASWNTGELFF
v_call: TRBV19; clone_size: many; d_call: -; j_call: TRBJ2-1; cdr3_nt: TGTGCCAGTAGTCGACGGATTAGCTCCTACAATGAGCAGTTCTTC; cdr3_aa: CASSRRISSYNEQFF
v_call: TRBV5-1; clone_size: -; d_call: -; j_call: TRBJ2-3; cdr3_nt: TGCGCCAGCAGCTTGGACACTTCTGATACGCAGTATTTT; cdr3_aa: CASSLDTSDTQYF
v_call: TRBV29-1; clone_size: -; d_call: TRBD1; j_call: TRBJ2-7; cdr3_nt: TGCAGCGTCGCTGACAGGGAGCGCGAGCAGTACTTC; cdr3_aa: CSVADREREQYF
v_call: TRBV13; clone_size: -; d_call: TRBD1; j_call: TRBJ1-4; cdr3_nt: TGTGCCAGCAGCTTAGAATCAGGGGGCAATGAAAAACTGTTTTTT; cdr3_aa: CASSLESGGNEKLFF
v_call: TRBV15; clone_size: few; d_call: -; j_call: TRBJ1-1; cdr3_nt: TGTGCCACCAGCAGAGACAGGAACACTGAAGCTTTCTTT; cdr3_aa: CATSRDRNTEAFF
v_call: TRBV28; clone_size: -; d_call: TRBD1; j_call: TRBJ1-2; cdr3_nt: TGTGCCAGCAGTTTGGCGGGACAGGGAGCCACCGACACCTTC; cdr3_aa: CASSLAGQGATDTF
v_call: TRBV9; clone_size: -; d_call: -; j_call: TRBJ1-1; cdr3_nt: TGTGCCAGCAGTAATAGCCCCGATGCCGGCCGCTACCAAAACACTGAAGCTTTCTTT; cdr3_aa: CASSNSPDAGRYQNTEAFF
v_call: TRBV30; clone_size: -; d_call: -; j_call: TRBJ2-5; cdr3_nt: TGTGCCTGGAGTGTCCGGGGGGCGGGAGAGACCCAGTACTTC; cdr3_aa: CAWSVRGAGETQYF
v_call: TRBV7-2; clone_size: once; d_call: -; j_call: TRBJ2-1; cdr3_nt: TGTGCCAGCAGCCTTACAGTATCAAGCTCCTACAATGAGCAGTTCTTC; cdr3_aa: CASSLTVSSSYNEQFF
v_call: TRBV15; clone_size: -; d_call: -; j_call: TRBJ2-1; cdr3_nt: TGTGCCACCAGCAGGGGACGACACAATGAGCAGTTCTTC; cdr3_aa: CATSRGRHNEQFF
v_call: TRBV6-1; clone_size: few; d_call: TRBD1; j_call: TRBJ2-4; cdr3_nt: TGTGCCAGCAGGAGGGACAGGGCCCAAAACATTCAGTACTTC; cdr3_aa: CASRRDRAQNIQYF
v_call: TRBV5-5; clone_size: -; d_call: -; j_call: TRBJ1-1; cdr3_nt: TGTGCCAGCAGCCTGACAGTGAACACTGAAGCTTTCTTT; cdr3_aa: CASSLTVNTEAFF
v_call: TRBV7-9; clone_size: -; d_call: -; j_call: TRBJ2-1; cdr3_nt: TGTGCCAGCAGCTTAGAGCATGAGCAGTTCTTC; cdr3_aa: CASSLEHEQFF
v_call: TRBV6-1; clone_size: -; d_call: TRBD2; j_call: TRBJ2-7; cdr3_nt: TGTGCCACTACTAGCGACATCTCCTACGAGCAGTACTTC; cdr3_aa: CATTSDISYEQYF
v_call: TRBV5-1; clone_size: few; d_call: TRBD1; j_call: TRBJ1-6; cdr3_nt: TGCGCCAGCAGCCAATACCAGGGGGCGGATTCACCCCTCCACTTT; cdr3_aa: CASSQYQGADSPLHF
v_call: TRBV18; clone_size: -; d_call: -; j_call: TRBJ2-3; cdr3_nt: TGTGCCAGCTCATCGCGGGGCAGCACAGATACGCAGTATTTT; cdr3_aa: CASSSRGSTDTQYF
v_call: TRBV4-3; clone_size: -; d_call: -; j_call: TRBJ2-2; cdr3_nt: TGCGCCAGCAGCCAAGCCCCGGGGGCCGGCACCGGGGAGCTGTTTTTT; cdr3_aa: CASSQAPGAGTGELFF
v_call: TRBV13; clone_size: few; d_call: -; j_call: TRBJ2-7; cdr3_nt: TGTGCCAGCAGCAAAGGGGGACCTCCCTTCTACGAGCAGTACTTC; cdr3_aa: CASSKGGPPFYEQYF